One and the same sample provided the 9 T cell receptor beta chains below, sequenced in a study of radiotherapy plus CTLA-4 blockade in lung cancer. The repertoire was sequenced with immunoSEQ multiplex PCR; TCRdb's copy has only in-frame clones and lacks some. This sample has roughly 76,000 clones, with 70% to 85% found just once. Here the sequenced sample was peripheral blood, taken from a patient treated with radiotherapy plus ipilimumab. Receptors were obtained from a human donor with non-small cell lung cancer whose response to radiotherapy plus ipilimumab could not be evaluated.

V gene TRBV4-1 combines with J gene TRBJ1-5; 10 bases fit TRBD1. The CDR3 spans 15 residues. J was trimmed by 5 bases and V by 3 bases; bases with no gene match: 4. Germline CDR1 MGHRA, CDR2 YSYEKL. CDR3 nucleotide sequence: TGCGCCAGCAGCCAGGAGACAGGGGGCCATCAGCCCCAGCATTTT. Amino acid sequence: CASSQETGGHQPQHF.

Comment on this clone: A junction boundary mismatches the germline segment, possibly from a read error. The V and J genes are TRBV2 and TRBJ2-1; TRBD2 might be the D (5 bases). Per the germline V gene, CDR1 is SNHLY and CDR2 is FYNNEI. This CDR3 spans 15 amino acids. CDR3 sequence (DNA): TGTGCCAGCAGTGGGCGGGCCCTCTCCTACAATGGGCAGTTCTTC. Encoded protein: CASSGRALSYNGQFF.

This chain uses TRBV4-2 with TRBJ2-7; TRBD2 matches at 10 bases. V gave up 0 bases and J gave up 5 bases; unmatched junction bases: 4. CDR1 LGHNA and CDR2 YNFKEQ come from the germline V gene. This CDR3 is built from 15 residues. The CDR3 region is CASSQDLAGANEQYF. CDR3 sequence (DNA): TGTGCCAGCAGCCAAGATCTAGCGGGAGCAAACGAGCAGTACTTC.

The CDR3 DNA follows: TGCAGCGTTGAAGATTTTAGGGACAGGGTTGGCGGCTACACCTTC. Translated, it gives CSVEDFRDRVGGYTF. The chain couples TRBV29-1 to TRBJ1-2, with TRBD1 matching 9 bases. Germline lookup yields CDR1 SQVTM and CDR2 ANQGSEA. The length of the CDR3 is 15 residues. Trimming at V came to 0 bases and at J to 8 bases, leaving 10 bases not matched to a gene. The whole variable domain, remainder taken from reference TRBV29-1 and TRBJ1-2, is SAVISQKPSRDICQRGTSLTIQCQVDSQVTMMFWYRQQPGQSLTLIATANQGSEATYESGFVIDKFPISRPNLTFSTLTVSNMSPEDSSIYLCSVEDFRDRVGGYTFGSGTRLTVV.

This rearrangement joins TRBV10-3 to TRBJ2-3; 7 positions agree with TRBD1. The ends lost 5 bases at V and 2 bases at J; junction bases unmatched: 7. Germline CDR1 is ENHRY and CDR2 is SYGVKD. The CDR3 totals 15 residues. The chain's CDR3 is CAISSLGQHTDTQYF. The DNA of the CDR3 is TGTGCCATCAGTAGCCTGGGACAGCACACAGATACGCAGTATTTT.

The V and J genes are TRBV30 and TRBJ2-3, with 11 bases that match TRBD1. The V segment lost 1 base and the J segment 5 bases; nucleotides outside the gene matches: 8. Per germline, CDR1 GTSNPN and CDR2 SVGIG (reference sequence). This CDR3 is 16 amino acids long. DNA of the CDR3: TGTGCCTGGAGTGCAACCGGGACAGGGGGGAGAGATACGCAGTATTTT. The encoded protein is CAWSATGTGGRDTQYF.

The rearrangement uses TRBV19 and TRBJ2-2; the match to TRBD1 covers 7 bases. Germline CDR1 and CDR2: LNHDA and SQIVND (reference sequence). Trimming cost V 5 bases and J 0 bases; bases outside gene matches: 12. The CDR3 loop spans 18 amino acids. The DNA for the CDR3 is TGTGCCAGTAGTGAGACAGGGCGAACATACGCGAACACCGGGGAGCTGTTTTTT. This encodes CASSETGRTYANTGELFF.

V usage is TRBV7-9 and J usage is TRBJ1-2; a possible D gene is TRBD1 (5 bases). This CDR3 spans 11 amino acids. V lost 6 bases and J lost 8, with 10 bases in between. The germline gives CDR1 SEHNR, CDR2 FQNEAQ (reference sequence). CDR3 loop: CASSQGGGYTF. In DNA, the CDR3 is TGTGCCAGCAGTCAGGGTGGAGGCTACACCTTC.

The rearrangement links TRBV9 to TRBJ2-7, with 10 bases identical to TRBD2. The CDR3 length is 15 residues. The germline V gene encodes CDR1 SGDLS and CDR2 YYNGEE. The J segment lost 2 bases and the V segment lost 4 bases, leaving 6 bases of the junction unmatched. This CDR3 is CASSIGLAVTYEQYF. DNA for the CDR3: TGTGCCAGCAGCATCGGACTAGCGGTAACCTACGAGCAGTACTTC.